This passage covers 17 T cell receptor beta chains from one sample sequenced in a study of neurological immune-mediated disorders (dated by TCRdb to between 2018 and 2020). The sample's time point label, in plain terms: longitudinal time-point 2. Library prep was done by 5' RACE. Reads for this sample came from an Illumina HiSeq 2500. TCRdb applied fastp at Q25 and MiXCR to the public reads, then kept only in-frame beta chains. Identical CDR3 protein sequences are pooled into one entry, listed with their most common genes and DNA. For this sample there are tens of thousands of distinct CDR3 sequences; about 10% appear just once. The top ten clones comprise around 13% of the sample. Sequenced: PBMCs. The receptors come from a man aged 25 to 45 in good health.

This clonotype was observed many times. The chain has TRBV28 and TRBJ2-1, with TRBD2 matching over 7 bases. Trimming cost V 3 bases and J 1 base; bases outside gene matches: 12. The CDR3 has 18 residues. Per germline, CDR1 MDHEN and CDR2 SYDVKM. CDR3 region: CASSFGFFGRESYNEQFF. The CDR3, as DNA: TGTGCCAGCAGTTTCGGGTTTTTTGGGCGGGAGTCCTACAATGAGCAGTTCTTC.

This clonotype showed up many times. The rearrangement uses TRBV20-1 and TRBJ2-1, with D hard to call. The CDR3 spans 15 residues. The V end lost 5 bases, the J end lost 1 base, and 15 bases lay between the germline ends. Germline V gives CDR1 DFQATT, CDR2 SNEGSKA (reference sequence). The CDR3 is CSAGQILVSYNEQFF. CDR3 bases: TGCAGTGCTGGTCAGATCCTAGTGTCCTACAATGAGCAGTTCTTC.

This clonotype has only a few counts. The rearrangement joins TRBV5-1 to TRBJ1-1; TRBD1 matches 12 bases. This CDR3 spans 19 amino acids. Looked up from germline, CDR1 is SGHRS and CDR2 is YFSETQ. The trim removed 2 bases at V and 0 bases at J, leaving 11 bases unmatched. The CDR3 reads CASSFPAGTGGSMNTEAFF. In DNA form, the CDR3 reads TGCGCCAGCAGCTTCCCAGCCGGGACAGGGGGCTCTATGAACACTGAAGCTTTCTTT.

This chain links TRBV20-1 with TRBJ2-1; no clear D gene. From germline, CDR1 is DFQATT and CDR2 SNEGSKA (reference sequence). The CDR3 is made up of 18 amino acids. V was shortened by 3 bases and J by 0 bases, with 21 bases between the two germline ends. Here the CDR3 DNA reads TGCAGTGCTAGGGGGAACGGATTATCATTCAGCTCCTACAATGAGCAGTTCTTC. Translated, it gives CSARGNGLSFSSYNEQFF.

This clonotype was seen ten or more times. This chain joins TRBV5-4 and TRBJ2-7; D is unresolved. Trimming removed 0 bases from V and 2 bases from J, with 9 bases in between. The V gene's germline CDR1 is SGHNT and CDR2 YYREEE (reference sequence). This CDR3 is built from 14 residues. The CDR3 spells CASSLVEVPYEQYF. CDR3 DNA: TGTGCCAGCAGCTTGGTTGAGGTCCCCTACGAGCAGTACTTC.

This clonotype was seen at least ten times. The J gene is TRBJ2-5, the V gene TRBV20-1; tentative D call: TRBD2 (7 bases). Trimming left V 8 bases short and J 5 bases short, with 27 bases between. Germline V gene lookup returns CDR1 DFQATT and CDR2 SNEGSKA (reference sequence). This CDR3 spans 16 amino acids. The CDR3 sequence: CSPRKGGRERRETQYF. The CDR3 bases are TGCAGTCCAAGAAAAGGGGGGCGGGAGAGACGGGAGACCCAGTACTTC.

This clonotype was counted at least ten times. This sequence joins TRBV13 and TRBJ1-4; 7 bases agree with TRBD1. Germline-derived CDR1 and CDR2 are PRHDT and FYEKMQ (reference sequence). V lost 6 bases to trimming and J lost 0 bases; unmatched junction nucleotides: 4. The CDR3 is 15 amino acids. CDR3 in DNA: TGTGCCAGCAGTCGAACAGGGGCAACTAATGAAAAACTGTTTTTT. Amino acid sequence: CASSRTGATNEKLFF.

This clonotype was picked up many times. The chain links TRBV6-1 to TRBJ1-1; D perhaps matches TRBD1 (5 bases). Germline CDR1 reads MNHNS; CDR2 reads SASEGT. The ends were cut back, 3 bases at V and 4 bases at J, with 15 bases in the middle. The CDR3 covers 15 residues. The CDR3, as DNA: TGTGCCAGCAGTGAGACGGTAGTTGGGACCACTGAAGCTTTCTTT. Protein: CASSETVVGTTEAFF.

This clonotype was recorded many times. The rearrangement links TRBV20-1 to TRBJ2-7; tentatively, D is TRBD2 (5 bases). The CDR3 covers 13 residues. V was trimmed by 4 bases and J by 4 bases, leaving 14 bases between them. From germline, CDR1 is DFQATT and CDR2 SNEGSKA (reference sequence). DNA for the CDR3: TGCAGTGCTACGGACTTGGTGAAATACGAGCAGTACTTC. It encodes CSATDLVKYEQYF.

This clonotype was seen many times. The V call is TRBV25-1, the J call TRBJ1-4, with D perhaps TRBD1 (5 bases). Per the germline V gene, CDR1 is MGHDK and CDR2 is SYGVNS. Trimming cost V 3 bases and J 3 bases, with 14 bases left between them. The CDR3 loop spans 16 amino acids. Here the CDR3 reads CASSDSGVRPNEKLFF. The CDR3, as DNA: TGTGCCAGCAGTGATTCGGGGGTGCGGCCTAATGAAAAACTGTTTTTT.

This clonotype was seen repeatedly, ten times or more. CDR3 DNA: TGTGCCACCAGCGGGGTTGACAGGGCCGTAACCTACGAGCAGTACTTC. Amino acids: CATSGVDRAVTYEQYF. The gene calls are TRBV15 and TRBJ2-7, with 7 bases matching TRBD1. Germline V gene lookup returns CDR1 LNHNV and CDR2 YYDKDF (reference sequence). The V and J ends lost 5 bases and 2 bases, in that order; junction bases with no gene match: 12. The CDR3 totals 16 residues.

This clonotype showed up many times. This rearrangement joins TRBV20-1 to TRBJ2-3; TRBD2 agrees at 8 bases. Germline CDR1 reads DFQATT; CDR2 reads SNEGSKA (reference sequence). The trim removed 3 bases at V and 3 bases at J, leaving 5 bases unmatched. CDR3 size: 14 residues. The CDR3 loop is CSARLAGGTDTQYF. The CDR3, as DNA: TGCAGTGCTAGGCTCGCGGGAGGAACAGATACGCAGTATTTT.

This clonotype showed up many times. The rearrangement links TRBV5-1 to TRBJ2-2, with D possibly TRBD1 on 5 matching bases. This CDR3 comprises 15 residues. V was cut by 4 bases and J by 1 base, with 11 bases left in between. CDR1 and CDR2 from the germline V gene are SGHRS and YFSETQ. The CDR3 nucleotides read TGCGCCAGCAGCCACGACAGCAGGAACACCGGGGAGCTGTTTTTT. It is translated as CASSHDSRNTGELFF. Supplemented by reference TRBV5-1 and TRBJ2-2, the full variable domain reads KAGVTQTPRYLIKTRGQQVTLSCSPISGHRSVSWYQQTPGQGLQFLFEYFSETQRNKGNFPGRFSGRQFSNSRSEMNVSTLELGDSALYLCASSHDSRNTGELFFGEGSRLTVL.

This clonotype was found once. The chain is built from TRBV15 and TRBJ1-4; D may be TRBD1 (5 bases). The CDR3 contains 15 residues. Germline values: CDR1 LNHNV, CDR2 YYDKDF (reference sequence). Trimming left V 5 bases short and J 8 bases short, with 18 bases between. The chain's CDR3 is CATSLNGGGSEKLFF. CDR3 DNA sequence: TGTGCCACCAGCTTAAACGGCGGGGGAAGCGAAAAACTGTTTTTT.

This clonotype was detected ten times or more. J is TRBJ2-3 and V is TRBV5-1; TRBD1 aligns across 7 bases. The CDR3 runs to 15 residues. Germline CDR1 reads SGHRS; CDR2 reads YFSETQ. With 10 bases clipped from V and 6 bases from J, the junction kept 17 bases outside the gene matches. CDR3 nucleotides: TGCGCCGGTACCAGACAGGGCCAGAACGCCGATACGCAGTATTTT. This encodes CAGTRQGQNADTQYF.

This chain joins TRBV12-3 or TRBV12-4 and TRBJ1-2; D is unclear. Trimming cost V 7 bases and J 1 base, with 16 bases left between them. The CDR3 runs 15 residues. CDR3 bases: TGTGCCAGCACCAAATCAGACACCCTTAACTATGGCTACACCTTC. Its protein product is CASTKSDTLNYGYTF.

This clonotype has ten or more counts. The rearrangement joins TRBV7-9 to TRBJ2-1, with D unclear. CDR3 size: 12 residues. Germline V CDR1 and CDR2: SEHNR, FQNEAQ (reference sequence). V gave up 10 bases and J gave up 5 bases, with 12 bases separating them. The CDR3 sequence is CATRMDDNEQFF. CDR3 nucleotides: TGTGCCACCCGAATGGATGACAATGAGCAGTTCTTC.